These T cell receptor beta chains were read from a single sample in a study of T cells of healthy individuals. Each CDR3 protein gets one entry after TCRdb re-called the 5' RACE reads with MiXCR. The data show nearly 100,000 distinct CDR3 sequences, with 15% to 20% seen just once and about 6.2% held by the top ten. These receptors were taken from a human donor in good health. CDR3s include the opening cysteine and the closing phenylalanine or tryptophan. A D gene is named only where the DNA matches it firmly. Not every row has a clone size; where given, it reads once, few, many or a size class.

v_call,clone_size,j_call,d_call,cdr3_aa,cdr3_nt
TRBV20-1,few,TRBJ2-3,TRBD2,CSAEGTSGSTDTQYF,TGCAGTGCAGAAGGGACTAGCGGGAGCACAGATACGCAGTATTTT
TRBV5-1,many,TRBJ2-3,NA,CASSLEADTQYF,TGCGCCAGCAGCTTGGAAGCAGATACGCAGTATTTT
TRBV4-1,NA,TRBJ2-6,NA,CASSLVSGANVLTF,TGCGCCAGCAGCCTTGTATCTGGGGCCAACGTCCTGACTTTC
TRBV6-5,once,TRBJ1-6,TRBD1,CASSYSGQGAGYNSPLNF,TGTGCCAGCAGTTACTCCGGACAGGGGGCTGGGTATAATTCACCCCTCAACTTT
TRBV5-1,NA,TRBJ2-7,NA,CASSFKGETTEQYF,TGCGCCAGCAGCTTCAAGGGCGAAACTACCGAGCAGTACTTC
TRBV20-1,many,TRBJ1-1,NA,CSNRNTEAFF,TGCAGTAACCGGAACACTGAAGCTTTCTTT
TRBV5-6,few,TRBJ2-5,NA,CASSLRSGNRGQETQYF,TGTGCCAGCAGCTTGAGATCCGGCAACCGTGGGCAAGAGACCCAGTACTTC
TRBV5-1,many,TRBJ2-2,NA,CASSQRSVDTGELFF,TGCGCCAGCAGCCAACGCTCCGTTGACACCGGGGAGCTGTTTTTT
TRBV11-2,NA,TRBJ2-1,NA,CASSLAPDTYNEQFF,TGTGCCAGCAGCTTAGCTCCCGATACCTACAATGAGCAGTTCTTC
TRBV6-2/TRBV6-3,NA,TRBJ2-2,TRBD1,CASSLYDRGRTGELFF,TGTGCCAGCAGTTTATACGACAGGGGGCGGACCGGGGAGCTGTTTTTT
TRBV20-1,many,TRBJ2-3,NA,CSARDTRADTQYF,TGCAGTGCTAGAGATACTAGAGCAGATACGCAGTATTTT
TRBV20-1,NA,TRBJ1-5,NA,CSARDSGRENQPQHF,TGCAGTGCTAGAGATTCGGGAAGGGAGAATCAGCCCCAGCATTTT
TRBV4-3,many,TRBJ2-7,NA,CASSQGRSYEQYF,TGCGCCAGCAGCCAGGGACGGTCCTACGAGCAGTACTTC
TRBV18,NA,TRBJ2-3,NA,CASSPPYGSGTDTQYF,TGTGCCAGCTCACCACCGTATGGTAGCGGCACAGATACGCAGTATTTT
TRBV9,many,TRBJ2-3,TRBD2,CASSVGLAVTDTQYF,TGTGCCAGCAGCGTAGGACTAGCGGTCACAGATACGCAGTATTTT
TRBV29-1,few,TRBJ1-2,NA,CSVEQAYGYTF,TGCAGCGTTGAACAAGCCTATGGCTACACCTTC
TRBV6-2/TRBV6-3,many,TRBJ1-1,TRBD1,CASSYAGQGRTEAFF,TGTGCCAGCAGTTACGCCGGACAGGGGCGCACTGAAGCTTTCTTT
TRBV29-1,NA,TRBJ1-1,TRBD1,CSVDPTGMNTEAFF,TGCAGCGTCGATCCGACAGGGATGAACACTGAAGCTTTCTTT
TRBV4-3,NA,TRBJ1-3,NA,CASSQDLYPYRVSGNTIYF,TGCGCCAGCAGCCAAGATCTCTATCCCTACAGGGTATCTGGAAACACCATATATTTT
TRBV28,many,TRBJ1-5,TRBD1,CASWTGSGNQPQHF,TGTGCCAGCTGGACAGGCTCGGGCAATCAGCCCCAGCATTTT
TRBV20-1,few,TRBJ2-1,NA,CSAKDFEVPYNEQFF,TGCAGTGCTAAGGACTTCGAGGTCCCCTACAATGAGCAGTTCTTC
TRBV19,many,TRBJ2-2,NA,CAVWAARSGELFF,TGTGCCGTTTGGGCTGCTCGGAGCGGGGAGCTGTTTTTT
TRBV20-1,many,TRBJ1-4,NA,CSAMGSGLREKLFF,TGCAGTGCTATGGGGAGCGGGCTCCGCGAAAAACTGTTTTTT
TRBV10-3,few,TRBJ2-3,NA,CAISESGAGPPNTQYF,TGTGCCATCAGTGAGTCGGGGGCGGGGCCCCCAAATACGCAGTATTTT
TRBV21-1,NA,TRBJ1-1,NA,CASSIGHSRMNTEAFF,TGTGCCAGCAGCATTGGACACAGTAGAATGAACACTGAAGCTTTCTTT
TRBV7-2,few,TRBJ1-6,NA,CASSLQGTTSALHF,TGTGCCAGCAGCTTACAGGGGACGACTTCGGCCCTCCACTTT
TRBV6-2/TRBV6-3,NA,TRBJ2-3,TRBD2,CASNSLAGTDTQYF,TGTGCCAGCAACTCACTAGCGGGGACAGATACGCAGTATTTT
TRBV4-3,NA,TRBJ2-5,NA,CASSQDRFAGGHQTQYF,TGCGCCAGCAGCCAAGATCGTTTCGCCGGGGGCCACCAGACCCAGTACTTC
TRBV3-1,NA,TRBJ1-2,NA,CASSVDRYGYTF,TGTGCCAGCAGCGTGGACAGATATGGCTACACCTTC
TRBV28,NA,TRBJ2-3,TRBD1,CASSLLGGRTDTQYF,TGTGCCAGCAGTTTACTAGGGGGCCGCACAGATACGCAGTATTTT
TRBV3-1,many,TRBJ1-2,NA,CASSPQGSGYTF,TGTGCCAGCAGCCCCCAGGGGAGTGGCTACACCTTC
TRBV7-6,few,TRBJ2-1,NA,CASSLRVFQAGFGNNEQFF,TGTGCCAGCAGCTTACGAGTTTTCCAGGCGGGGTTTGGGAACAATGAGCAGTTCTTC
TRBV7-2,many,TRBJ2-2,NA,CASSLGTGELFF,TGTGCCAGCAGCTTAGGAACCGGTGAACTGTTTTTT
TRBV6-5,few,TRBJ2-4,NA,CASSSGGIQYF,TGTGCCAGCAGTTCCGGGGGCATTCAGTACTTC
TRBV28,NA,TRBJ1-5,NA,CASSFRRGDSNQPQHF,TGTGCCAGCAGTTTTCGAAGGGGGGATAGCAATCAGCCCCAGCATTTT
TRBV20-1,NA,TRBJ2-3,TRBD2,CSARGGLANTDTQYF,TGCAGTGCTAGAGGCGGACTAGCTAACACAGATACGCAGTATTTT
TRBV7-2,NA,TRBJ2-1,NA,CASSFNWAAGNEQFF,TGTGCCAGCAGCTTTAACTGGGCTGCAGGCAATGAGCAGTTCTTC